This entry describes one T cell receptor (beta chain). These data belong to a study of technical replicates of blood from four donors. Assay used: immunoSEQ multiplex PCR; TCRdb lists only in-frame clones, some missing. The sample records tens of thousands of clones, approximately 92% being singletons. CDR1 is MNHEY, CDR2 SMNVEV, per germline (reference sequence). Trimming removed 2 bases from V and 2 bases from J, with 7 bases in between. CDR3 size: 15 residues. The receptor comes from a human donor in good health. Some clones in this sample may be carry-over from other donors' samples. The material sequenced was PBMCs. The chain joins TRBV27 to TRBJ1-6, with D unresolved. For the CDR3, the DNA is TGTGCCAGCAGTTTAGGCCAGACCTATAATTCACCCCTCCACTTT. It encodes CASSLGQTYNSPLHF.